The 4 T cell receptor beta chains below come from one sample, sequenced in a study of metastatic and nonmetastatic thyroid tumors. With MiXCR, TCRdb called clones anew from the PCR reads. The table lists roughly 58,000 clones, 4% to 4.5% of them singletons, with about a fifth in the top ten. Every patient underwent thyroid surgery untreated. The material sequenced was blood. The receptor set was obtained from a female donor with papillary thyroid cancer or a benign thyroid nodule (not recorded which). Some clones in this sample may be carry-over from other donors' samples.

This clone was detected ten times or more. This chain links TRBV7-9 with TRBJ2-3; D is uncertain. Germline V gene data show CDR1 as SEHNR and CDR2 as FQNEAQ (reference sequence). V was cut by 5 bases and J by 0 bases, with 9 bases left in between. The CDR3 is 14 amino acids. The CDR3 region has the DNA TGTGCCAGCAGCCTAAGCGCGAGCACAGATACGCAGTATTTT. This translates into CASSLSASTDTQYF.

This clone was seen a handful of times. The CDR3 DNA sequence: TGCAGTGCTAAGTCTTGGAGGTCGAACACTGAAGCTTTCTTT. Its translation is CSAKSWRSNTEAFF. The chain is built from TRBV20-1 and TRBJ1-1; D remains unclear. Per germline, CDR1 DFQATT and CDR2 SNEGSKA (reference sequence). Between the trimmed V and J ends, which lost 4 bases and 1 base, there was a span of 13 bases. The CDR3 runs 14 residues.

The chain employs TRBV7-8 and TRBJ1-2, with 10 nucleotides matching TRBD1. The CDR3 length is 17 residues. The germline CDR1 and CDR2 sequences are SGHVS and FQNEAQ. J gave up 8 bases and V 1 base, and 13 bases lay outside the gene matches. The CDR3 nucleotides are TGTGCCAGCAGCTTAGGACTTGGGACAGGGGTTCTCCAGGGCTACACCTTC. Its protein product is CASSLGLGTGVLQGYTF.

This clone was counted ten times or more. This rearrangement joins TRBV3-1 to TRBJ2-3, with D perhaps matching TRBD1 or TRBD2 (6 bases each). The germline CDR1 and CDR2 sequences are LGHDT and YNNKEL (reference sequence). The CDR3 totals 13 residues. Trimming stripped 5 bases from V and 4 bases from J, with 10 bases between. CDR3 nucleotide sequence: TGTGCCAGCAGCGGAAGGGGGGCAGATACGCAGTATTTT. This encodes CASSGRGADTQYF.